This TCR beta chain was documented in a study of cytomegalovirus exposure and HLA in healthy donors. 60 Vbeta and 13 Jbeta primers were used in PCR. Assay used: immunoSEQ multiplex PCR; TCRdb lists only in-frame clones, some missing. The repertoire holds approximately 190,000 clones, with more than 60% as singletons. Study-wide results and caveats: Rarity characterized most TCR sequences, yet some public TCRs appeared in many donors.

To note about this clone: As yet, its antigen is unknown.

The sample consisted of PBMCs. This clonotype originated in a woman aged 25 to 39 in good health and CMV-seropositive.

CDR3 DNA: TGCGCCAGCATACTGACCAGGATGGGTTATCAGCCCCAGCATTTT. As protein: CASILTRMGYQPQHF. The J gene is TRBJ1-5, the V gene TRBV4-1, with D unclear. CDR3 size: 15 residues. V shed 7 bases and J shed 5 bases, with 18 bases lying between them. Germline-derived CDR1 and CDR2 are MGHRA and YSYEKL.